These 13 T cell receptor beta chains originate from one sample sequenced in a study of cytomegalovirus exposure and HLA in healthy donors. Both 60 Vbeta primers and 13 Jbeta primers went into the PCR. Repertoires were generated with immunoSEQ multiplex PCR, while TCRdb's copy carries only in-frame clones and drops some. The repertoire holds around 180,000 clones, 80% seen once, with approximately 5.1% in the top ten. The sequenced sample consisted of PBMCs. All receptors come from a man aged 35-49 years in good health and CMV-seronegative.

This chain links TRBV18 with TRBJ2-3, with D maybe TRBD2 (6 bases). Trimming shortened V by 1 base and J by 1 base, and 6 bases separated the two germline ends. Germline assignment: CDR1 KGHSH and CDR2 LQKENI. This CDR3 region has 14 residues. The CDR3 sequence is CASSPRRGTDTQYF. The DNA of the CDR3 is TGTGCCAGCTCACCACGGAGGGGCACAGATACGCAGTATTTT. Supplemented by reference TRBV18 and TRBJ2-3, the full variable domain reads NAGVMQNPRHLVRRRGQEARLRCSPMKGHSHVYWYRQLPEEGLKFMVYLQKENIIDESGMPKERFSAEFPKEGPSILRIQQVVRGDSAAYFCASSPRRGTDTQYFGPGTRLTVL.

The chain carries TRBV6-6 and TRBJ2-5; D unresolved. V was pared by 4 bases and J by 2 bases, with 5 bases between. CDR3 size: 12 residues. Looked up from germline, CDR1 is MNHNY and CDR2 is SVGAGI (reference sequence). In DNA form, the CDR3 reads TGTGCCAGCAGTTCCCATCAAGAGACCCAGTACTTC. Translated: CASSSHQETQYF.

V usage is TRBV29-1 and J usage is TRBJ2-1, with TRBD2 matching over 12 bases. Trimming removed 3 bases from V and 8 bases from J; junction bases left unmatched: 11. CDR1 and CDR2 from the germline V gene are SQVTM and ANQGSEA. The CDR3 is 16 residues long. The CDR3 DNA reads TGCAGCGTTGACCTTCGGACTAGCGGGAAACGCGATGAGCAGTTCTTC. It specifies CSVDLRTSGKRDEQFF.

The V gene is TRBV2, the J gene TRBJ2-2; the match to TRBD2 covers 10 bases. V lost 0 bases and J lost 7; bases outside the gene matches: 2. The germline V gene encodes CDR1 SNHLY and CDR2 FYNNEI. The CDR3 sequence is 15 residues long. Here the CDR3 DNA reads TGTGCCAGCAGTGAAGCGGCTAGCGGGGGCGGGGAGCTGTTTTTT. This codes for CASSEAASGGGELFF.

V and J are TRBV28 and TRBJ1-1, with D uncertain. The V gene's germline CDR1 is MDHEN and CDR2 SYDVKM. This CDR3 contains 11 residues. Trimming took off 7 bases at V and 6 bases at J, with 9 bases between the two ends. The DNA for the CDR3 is TGTGCCAGCACCTATTACGCTGAAGCTTTCTTT. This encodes CASTYYAEAFF. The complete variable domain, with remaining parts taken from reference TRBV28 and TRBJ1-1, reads DVKVTQSSRYLVKRTGEKVFLECVQDMDHENMFWYRQDPGLGLRLIYFSYDVKMKEKGDIPEGYSVSREKKERFSLILESASTNQTSMYLCASTYYAEAFFGQGTRLTVV.

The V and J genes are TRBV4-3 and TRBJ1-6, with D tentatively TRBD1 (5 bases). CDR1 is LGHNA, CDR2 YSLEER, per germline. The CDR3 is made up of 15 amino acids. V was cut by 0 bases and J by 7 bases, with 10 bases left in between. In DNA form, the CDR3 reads TGCGCCAGCAGCCAAGATGTGGGGCAGAATTCACCCCTCCACTTT. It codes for CASSQDVGQNSPLHF.

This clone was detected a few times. CDR3 nucleotides: TGTGCCAGCAGTGAAGGGTTTAACACACCGGGCGAGCAGTACTTC. It translates to CASSEGFNTPGEQYF. The chain recombines TRBV6-1 with TRBJ2-7; D is unclear. The CDR3 has 15 amino acids. V lost 1 base and J lost 6, with 16 bases in between. Germline V gene lookup returns CDR1 MNHNS and CDR2 SASEGT.

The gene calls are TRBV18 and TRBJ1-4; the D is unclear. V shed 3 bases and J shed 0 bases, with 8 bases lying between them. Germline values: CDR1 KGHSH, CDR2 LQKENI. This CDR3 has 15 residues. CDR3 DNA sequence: TGTGCCAGCTCACCCACAGCTGCAACTAATGAAAAACTGTTTTTT. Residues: CASSPTAATNEKLFF.

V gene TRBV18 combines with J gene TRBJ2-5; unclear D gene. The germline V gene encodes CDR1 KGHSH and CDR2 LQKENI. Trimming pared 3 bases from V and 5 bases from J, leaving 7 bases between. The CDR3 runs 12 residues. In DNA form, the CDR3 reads TGTGCCAGCTCACCGAGGAAGGAGACCCAGTACTTC. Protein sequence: CASSPRKETQYF.

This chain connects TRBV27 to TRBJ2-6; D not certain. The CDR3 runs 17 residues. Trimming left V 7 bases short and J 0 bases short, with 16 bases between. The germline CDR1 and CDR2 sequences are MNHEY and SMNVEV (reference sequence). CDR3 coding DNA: TGTGCCAGCACCCCTTTTGGAGCCGGCTCTGGGGCCAACGTCCTGACTTTC. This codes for CASTPFGAGSGANVLTF.

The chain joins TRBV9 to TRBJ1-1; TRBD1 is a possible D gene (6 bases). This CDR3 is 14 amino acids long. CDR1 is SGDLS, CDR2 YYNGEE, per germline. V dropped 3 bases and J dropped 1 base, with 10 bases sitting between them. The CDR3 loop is CASSGLQGNTEAFF. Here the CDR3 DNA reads TGTGCCAGCAGCGGATTACAGGGGAACACTGAAGCTTTCTTT.

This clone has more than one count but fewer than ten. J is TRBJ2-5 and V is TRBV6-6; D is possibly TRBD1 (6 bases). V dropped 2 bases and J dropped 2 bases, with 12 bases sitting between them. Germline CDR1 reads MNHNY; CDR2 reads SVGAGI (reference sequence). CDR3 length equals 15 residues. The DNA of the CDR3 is TGTGCCAGCAGTTACGGGGGAAGGGGGCAAGAGACCCAGTACTTC. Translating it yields CASSYGGRGQETQYF.

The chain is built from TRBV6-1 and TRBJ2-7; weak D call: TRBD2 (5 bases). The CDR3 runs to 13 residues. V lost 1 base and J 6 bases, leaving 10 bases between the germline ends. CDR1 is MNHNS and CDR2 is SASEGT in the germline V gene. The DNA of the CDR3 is TGTGCCAGCAGTGAAGGACGTCGGGGCGAGCAGTACTTC. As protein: CASSEGRRGEQYF.